The rows below give T cell receptor beta chains drawn from one sample of a study of blood T cell repertoires in COVID-19. Libraries were prepared by immunoSEQ multiplex PCR; TCRdb keeps only in-frame clonotypes and omits some of them. The data hold 260,000 or so clones, with around 90% observed a single time. The sample comprised peripheral blood. The receptors here all came from a man between 18 and 35 years old with active or convalescent COVID-19. Each CDR3 is given with its conserved first and last residue. The D gene is left open where the match is weak. Where a row states a size, it is once, few, many or the class of an expanded clone; other rows omit it.

CDR3 protein: CASSEGEGAQPQHF
CDR3 DNA: TGCGCCAGCAGTGAGGGAGAGGGGGCTCAGCCCCAGCATTTT
V gene: TRBV10-1
J gene: TRBJ1-5
clone size: -
D gene: TRBD1

CDR3 protein: CASSYFPGDRNYGYTF
CDR3 DNA: TGTGCCAGCAGTTACTTCCCTGGCGACAGGAACTATGGCTACACCTTC
V gene: TRBV6-5
J gene: TRBJ1-2
clone size: once
D gene: -

CDR3 protein: CASSEPQVNYGYTF
CDR3 DNA: TGTGCCAGCAGTGAACCCCAGGTTAACTATGGCTACACCTTC
V gene: TRBV2
J gene: TRBJ1-2
clone size: -
D gene: -

CDR3 protein: CASRSDRNTGELFF
CDR3 DNA: TGTGCCAGCAGGAGCGACAGGAACACCGGGGAGCTGTTTTTT
V gene: TRBV6-5
J gene: TRBJ2-2
clone size: -
D gene: -

CDR3 protein: CASSPGLGEQYF
CDR3 DNA: TGTGCCAGCAGCCCGGGTTTAGGCGAGCAGTACTTC
V gene: TRBV7-2
J gene: TRBJ2-7
clone size: -
D gene: -

CDR3 protein: CASSGSGQGQHLSGHSGNTIYF
CDR3 DNA: TGTGCCAGCAGCGGCTCAGGGCAGGGGCAACATCTATCTGGCCACTCTGGAAACACCATATATTTT
V gene: TRBV21-1
J gene: TRBJ1-3
clone size: -
D gene: -

CDR3 protein: CASSPFSDRDDEKLFF
CDR3 DNA: TGTGCCAGCAGTCCCTTCTCCGACAGGGATGACGAAAAACTGTTTTTT
V gene: TRBV27
J gene: TRBJ1-4
clone size: -
D gene: TRBD1

CDR3 protein: CASSVRGTIYNSPLHF
CDR3 DNA: TGTGCCAGCAGTGTTAGAGGCACAATCTATAATTCACCCCTCCACTTT
V gene: TRBV2
J gene: TRBJ1-6
clone size: -
D gene: -

CDR3 protein: CASSADRVGNTIYF
CDR3 DNA: TGTGCCAGCAGCGCCGACAGGGTTGGAAACACCATATATTTT
V gene: TRBV9
J gene: TRBJ1-3
clone size: -
D gene: TRBD1

CDR3 protein: CASSSTGTGRGYTF
CDR3 DNA: TGTGCCAGCAGCAGTACCGGGACAGGGAGAGGCTACACCTTC
V gene: TRBV6-5
J gene: TRBJ1-2
clone size: -
D gene: TRBD1

CDR3 protein: CASSYVASTHHYEQYF
CDR3 DNA: TGTGCCAGCAGTTACGTGGCAAGTACCCACCACTACGAGCAGTACTTC
V gene: TRBV6-2/TRBV6-3
J gene: TRBJ2-7
clone size: -
D gene: -

CDR3 protein: CASSFLIPGLAGGDTQYF
CDR3 DNA: TGTGCCAGCAGCTTCCTCATTCCGGGACTAGCGGGGGGAGATACGCAGTATTTT
V gene: TRBV7-2
J gene: TRBJ2-3
clone size: -
D gene: TRBD2

CDR3 protein: CASSIGLVVGGELFF
CDR3 DNA: TGTGCCAGCAGCATCGGACTAGTGGTCGGCGGGGAGCTGTTTTTT
V gene: TRBV11-3
J gene: TRBJ2-2
clone size: -
D gene: TRBD2

CDR3 protein: CASSSPSGGFTGELFF
CDR3 DNA: TGTGCCAGCTCCTCCCCTAGCGGGGGCTTCACCGGGGAGCTGTTTTTT
V gene: TRBV5-4
J gene: TRBJ2-2
clone size: -
D gene: TRBD2

CDR3 protein: CASRQDRGETQYF
CDR3 DNA: TGTGCCAGCAGGCAGGACAGGGGTGAGACCCAGTACTTC
V gene: TRBV27
J gene: TRBJ2-5
clone size: -
D gene: TRBD1

CDR3 protein: CASSLLAGGSYNEQFF
CDR3 DNA: TGTGCCAGCAGCTTACTAGCGGGGGGGTCCTACAATGAGCAGTTCTTC
V gene: TRBV5-6
J gene: TRBJ2-1
clone size: -
D gene: TRBD2

CDR3 protein: CASSSIRGLAYNEQFF
CDR3 DNA: TGTGCCAGCAGCTCCATAAGGGGGCTAGCCTACAATGAGCAGTTCTTC
V gene: TRBV7-9
J gene: TRBJ2-1
clone size: -
D gene: TRBD1